This TCR beta chain originates from a study of early stage breast cancer tumors. Sequenced by immunoSEQ multiplex PCR; TCRdb stores in-frame clones only, minus some. The sample consists of about 41,000 clones, around 69% of them appearing once. CDR3 length: 11 residues. The germline gives CDR1 DFQATT, CDR2 SNEGSKA (reference sequence). V was clipped by 6 bases and J by 5 bases, with 10 bases between them. This clonotype was sampled from a person between 45 and 65 years old with breast cancer. This chain joins TRBV20-1 and TRBJ2-5; D is undetermined. Sequencing used blood. DNA for the CDR3: TGCAGTGCCCATTGGCGGGAGACCCAGTACTTC. The encoded protein is CSAHWRETQYF.